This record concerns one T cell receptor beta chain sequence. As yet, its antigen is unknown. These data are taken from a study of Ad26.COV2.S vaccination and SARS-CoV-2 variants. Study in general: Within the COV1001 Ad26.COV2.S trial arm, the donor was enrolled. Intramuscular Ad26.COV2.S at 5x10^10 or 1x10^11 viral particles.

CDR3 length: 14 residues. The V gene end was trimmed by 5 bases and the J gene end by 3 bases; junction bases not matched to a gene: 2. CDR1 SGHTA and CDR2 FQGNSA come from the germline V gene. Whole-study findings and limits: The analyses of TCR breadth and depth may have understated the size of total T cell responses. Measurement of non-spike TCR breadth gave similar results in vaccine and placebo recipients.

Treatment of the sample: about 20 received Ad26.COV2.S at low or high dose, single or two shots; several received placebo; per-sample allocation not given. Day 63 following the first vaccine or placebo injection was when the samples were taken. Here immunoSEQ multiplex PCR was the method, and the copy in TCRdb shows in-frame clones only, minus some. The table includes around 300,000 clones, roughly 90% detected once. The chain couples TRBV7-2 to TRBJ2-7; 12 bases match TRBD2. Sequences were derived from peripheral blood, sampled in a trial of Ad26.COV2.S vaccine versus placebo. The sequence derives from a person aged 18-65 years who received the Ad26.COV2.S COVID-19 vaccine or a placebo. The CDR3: CASSPTSGGYEQYF. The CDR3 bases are TGTGCCAGCAGCCCGACTAGCGGGGGCTACGAGCAGTACTTC. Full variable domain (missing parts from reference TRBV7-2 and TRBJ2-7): GAGVSQSPSNKVTEKGKDVELRCDPISGHTALYWYRQSLGQGLEFLIYFQGNSAPDKSGLPSDRFSAERTGGSVSTLTIQRTQQEDSAVYLCASSPTSGGYEQYFGPGTRLTVT.